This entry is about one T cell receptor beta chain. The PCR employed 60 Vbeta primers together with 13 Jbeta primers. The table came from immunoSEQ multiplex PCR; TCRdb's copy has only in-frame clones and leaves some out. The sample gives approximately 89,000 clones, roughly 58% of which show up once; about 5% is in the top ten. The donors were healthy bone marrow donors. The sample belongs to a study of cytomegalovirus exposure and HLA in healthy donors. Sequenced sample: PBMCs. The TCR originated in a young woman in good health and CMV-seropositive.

Here the CDR3 reads CASSYSQGVNGYTF. The CDR3 DNA reads as TGTGCCAGCAGTTACTCACAGGGGGTGAATGGCTACACCTTC. This chain links TRBV6-5 with TRBJ1-2; 8 bases line up with TRBD1. This CDR3 is built from 14 residues. With 0 bases clipped from V and 6 bases from J, the junction kept 3 bases outside the gene matches. Germline CDR1 MNHEY, CDR2 SVGAGI.